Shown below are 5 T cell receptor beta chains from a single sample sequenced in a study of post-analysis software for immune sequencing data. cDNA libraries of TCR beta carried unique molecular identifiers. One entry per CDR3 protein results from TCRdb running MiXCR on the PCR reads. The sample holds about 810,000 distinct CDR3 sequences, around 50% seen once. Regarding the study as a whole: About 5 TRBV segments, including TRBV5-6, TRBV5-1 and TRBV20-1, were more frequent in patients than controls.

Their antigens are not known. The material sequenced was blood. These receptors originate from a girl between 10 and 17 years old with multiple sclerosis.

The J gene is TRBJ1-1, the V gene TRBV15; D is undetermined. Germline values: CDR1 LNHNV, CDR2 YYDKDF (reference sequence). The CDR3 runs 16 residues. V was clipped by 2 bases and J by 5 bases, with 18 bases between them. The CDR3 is CATSRPILRAPTEAFF. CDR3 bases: TGTGCCACCAGCAGACCCATTCTAAGGGCGCCGACTGAAGCTTTCTTT.

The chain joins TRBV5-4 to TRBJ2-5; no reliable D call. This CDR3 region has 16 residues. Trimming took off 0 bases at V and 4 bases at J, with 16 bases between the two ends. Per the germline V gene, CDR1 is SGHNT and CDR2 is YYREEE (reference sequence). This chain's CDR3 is CASSLDGRVGVETQYF. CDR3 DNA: TGTGCCAGCAGCTTGGATGGAAGGGTAGGAGTAGAGACCCAGTACTTC.

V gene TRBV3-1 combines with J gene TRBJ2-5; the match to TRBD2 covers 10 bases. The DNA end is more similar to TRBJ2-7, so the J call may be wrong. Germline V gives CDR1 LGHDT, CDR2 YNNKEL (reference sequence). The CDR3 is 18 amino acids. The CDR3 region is CASSRVPSGSYMRNEQYF. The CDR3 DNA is TGTGCCAGCAGCCGAGTTCCTAGCGGGAGTTACATGAGAAACGAGCAGTACTTC.

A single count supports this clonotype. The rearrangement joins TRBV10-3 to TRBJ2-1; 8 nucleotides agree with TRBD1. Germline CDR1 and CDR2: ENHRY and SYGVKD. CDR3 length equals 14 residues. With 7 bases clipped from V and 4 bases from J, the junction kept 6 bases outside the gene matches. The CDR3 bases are TGTGCCATCAACGGACAGGGCCAATACAATGAGCAGTTCTTC. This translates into CAINGQGQYNEQFF.

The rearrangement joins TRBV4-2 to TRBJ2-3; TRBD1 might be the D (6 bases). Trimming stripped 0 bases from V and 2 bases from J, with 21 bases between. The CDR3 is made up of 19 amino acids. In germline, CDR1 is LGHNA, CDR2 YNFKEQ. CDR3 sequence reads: CASSQDRYGAGANTDTQYF. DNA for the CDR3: TGTGCCAGCAGCCAAGATCGGTATGGAGCAGGGGCTAACACAGATACGCAGTATTTT.